This T cell receptor beta chain was obtained from a study of blood T cell repertoires in COVID-19. The wider study: Material from acute and convalescent COVID-19 was sourced from the United States, Italy and Spain. PBMCs, B-cell-depleted T cells, or T cells provided the cDNA or gDNA that made up the material.

Germline values: CDR1 WNHNN, CDR2 SYGVQD (reference sequence). CDR3 length equals 16 residues. V shed 8 bases, J shed 2 bases, and the junction held 10 bases outside the gene matches. Per the authors' pipeline: Amplifying reference gene primers gave estimates of nucleated cell counts. The repertoire was sequenced with immunoSEQ multiplex PCR; TCRdb's copy has only in-frame clones and lacks some. V, J and clone size reflect that table, while D and trimming were determined from the DNA. Of 50,000 to 75,000 clones in the sample, under 90% were seen once. This clone was seen a single time. The source of this sequence is a man aged 55 to 69 with acute or convalescent COVID-19. The specimen sequenced was peripheral blood. V is TRBV10-1 and J is TRBJ2-2, with 8 bases lining up with TRBD2. The chain's CDR3 is CASGGGGLGNTGELFF. DNA for the CDR3: TGCGCCAGCGGCGGCGGGGGGTTAGGAAACACCGGGGAGCTGTTTTTT.